The rows below give T cell receptor beta chains drawn from one sample of a study of blood T cells in healthy people across ages. TCRdb analysed the 5' RACE reads with MiXCR anew, one entry per CDR3 protein. The data contain some 640,000 distinct CDR3 sequences, approximately 30% of them seen just once; the ten biggest clones take up 15% to 19%. The sequenced sample was blood. These receptors were taken from a woman at least 80 years old in good health. Both conserved end residues are trimmed from each CDR3. Fields, in order: CDR3 length, V gene, CDR3 protein.

13 | TRBV7-2 | ASSQTGVGSEGYT
12 | TRBV20-1 | SAREGGPMGTQY
12 | TRBV5-1 | ASSLVPGANEQY
13 | TRBV21-1 | ASGGRGNLQETQY
13 | TRBV20-1 | SARVPAQYTDTQY
12 | TRBV6-1 | ASEGGFSNQPQH
13 | TRBV4-3 | ASSQDRARSQPQH
13 | TRBV7-7 | ASSLAPDRGNEQF
9 | TRBV20-1 | SARVVDTQY
10 | TRBV6-2/TRBV6-3 | ASGQGASGYT
12 | TRBV9 | ASSGTGTNYGYT
10 | TRBV7-2 | TSSSDTDTQY
13 | TRBV6-2/TRBV6-3 | ASSPSGGAYNEQY
12 | TRBV6-6 | ACSYTGGGQPQH
13 | TRBV18 | ASSSGQINTGELF
14 | TRBV20-1 | SARDGGVLAGSPLH
12 | TRBV7-6 | ASSQAPLSYEQY
13 | TRBV6-2/TRBV6-3 | ASSYGRDPSYGYT
13 | TRBV20-1 | SARDGTDSKETQY
15 | TRBV25-1 | ASSEARTGGAGETQY
13 | TRBV20-1 | SARGDRGPADTQY
12 | TRBV5-4 | ASSLDGLTDTQY
13 | TRBV19 | ASRKTGGGTDTQY
12 | TRBV20-1 | SAIQGGDNQPQH
11 | TRBV5-1 | ASSRDGGGEQY
13 | TRBV19 | ASSMRTGPQETQY
11 | TRBV7-3 | ASSPQAQETQY
14 | TRBV5-1 | ASSSRGGGKDETQY